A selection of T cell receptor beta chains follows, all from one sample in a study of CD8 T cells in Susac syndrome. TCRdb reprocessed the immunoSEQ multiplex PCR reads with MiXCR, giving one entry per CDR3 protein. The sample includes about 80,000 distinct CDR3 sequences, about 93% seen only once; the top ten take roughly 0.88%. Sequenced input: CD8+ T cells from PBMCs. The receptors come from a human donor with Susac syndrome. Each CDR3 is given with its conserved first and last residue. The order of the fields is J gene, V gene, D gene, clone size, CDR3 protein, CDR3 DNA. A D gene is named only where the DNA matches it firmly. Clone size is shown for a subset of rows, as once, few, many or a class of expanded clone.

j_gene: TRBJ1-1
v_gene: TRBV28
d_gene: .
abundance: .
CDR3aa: CASSFRTENTEAFF
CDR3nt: TGTGCCAGCAGTTTCCGGACAGAGAACACTGAAGCTTTCTTT

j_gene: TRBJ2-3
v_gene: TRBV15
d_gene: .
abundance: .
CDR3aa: CATRSGTDTQYF
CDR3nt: TGTGCCACGAGGAGTGGCACAGATACGCAGTATTTT

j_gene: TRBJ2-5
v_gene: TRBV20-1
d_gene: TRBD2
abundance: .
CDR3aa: CSARGGAIETQYF
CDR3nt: TGCAGTGCTCGCGGGGGGGCCATAGAGACCCAGTACTTC

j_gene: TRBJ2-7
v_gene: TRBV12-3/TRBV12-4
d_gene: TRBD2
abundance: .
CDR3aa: CASSPGLGREQYF
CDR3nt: TGTGCCAGCAGTCCAGGACTAGGTCGGGAGCAGTACTTC

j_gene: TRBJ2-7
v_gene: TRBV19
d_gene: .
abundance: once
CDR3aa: CASSSRGKDEQYF
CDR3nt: TGTGCCAGTAGTTCCCGGGGGAAGGACGAGCAGTACTTC

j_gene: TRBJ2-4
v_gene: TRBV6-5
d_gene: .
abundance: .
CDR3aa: CASSQLVGTRLYF
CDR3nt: TGTGCCAGCAGTCAACTCGTGGGAACGAGATTGTACTTC

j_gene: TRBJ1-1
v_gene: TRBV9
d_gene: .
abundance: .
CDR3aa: CASSVGGGGEAFF
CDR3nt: TGTGCCAGCAGCGTAGGAGGAGGGGGTGAAGCTTTCTTT

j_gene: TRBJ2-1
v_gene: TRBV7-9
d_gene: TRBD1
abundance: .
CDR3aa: CASSLAGQRGDEQFF
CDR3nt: TGTGCCAGCAGCTTAGCGGGACAGAGGGGCGATGAGCAGTTCTTC

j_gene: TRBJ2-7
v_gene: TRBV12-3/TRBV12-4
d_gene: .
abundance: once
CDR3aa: CASSLHPGYEQYF
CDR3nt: TGTGCCAGCAGTTTACACCCTGGTTACGAGCAGTACTTC

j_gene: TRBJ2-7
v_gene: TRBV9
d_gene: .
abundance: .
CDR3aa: CASSVGEGNYEQYF
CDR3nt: TGTGCCAGCAGCGTAGGCGAAGGGAACTACGAGCAGTACTTC

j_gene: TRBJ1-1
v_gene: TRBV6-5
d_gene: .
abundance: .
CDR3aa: CASSYDAVNTEAFF
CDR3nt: TGTGCCAGCAGTTACGACGCGGTGAACACTGAAGCTTTCTTT

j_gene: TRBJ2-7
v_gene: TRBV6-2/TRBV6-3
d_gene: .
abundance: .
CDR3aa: CASSHGLGDYQQYF
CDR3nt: TGTGCCAGCAGCCATGGGCTGGGGGATTACCAGCAGTACTTC

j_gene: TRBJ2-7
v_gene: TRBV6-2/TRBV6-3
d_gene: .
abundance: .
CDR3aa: CASSAFLGDYEQYF
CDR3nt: TGTGCCAGCAGTGCCTTTCTGGGGGACTACGAGCAGTACTTC

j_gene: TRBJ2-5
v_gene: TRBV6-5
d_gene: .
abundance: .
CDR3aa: CASSYRQVVGETQYF
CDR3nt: TGTGCCAGCAGTTACCGGCAGGTGGTTGGGGAGACCCAGTACTTC

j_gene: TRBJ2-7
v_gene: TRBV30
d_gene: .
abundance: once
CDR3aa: CAWSRQDLYEQYF
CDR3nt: TGTGCCTGGAGCAGACAGGACCTTTACGAGCAGTACTTC

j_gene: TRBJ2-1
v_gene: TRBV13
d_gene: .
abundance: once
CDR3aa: CASSSSGTPHETQFF
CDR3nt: TGTGCCAGCAGCTCTTCCGGGACACCCCACGAGACCCAGTTCTTC

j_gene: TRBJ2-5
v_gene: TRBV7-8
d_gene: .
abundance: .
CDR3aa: CASSLSWSAEETQYF
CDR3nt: TGTGCCAGCAGCTTATCTTGGTCAGCGGAAGAGACCCAGTACTTC

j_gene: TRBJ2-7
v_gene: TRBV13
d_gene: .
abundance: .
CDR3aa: CASSLEGNSGLFGEQYF
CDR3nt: TGTGCCAGCAGCTTAGAGGGTAATAGCGGTTTGTTTGGCGAGCAGTACTTC

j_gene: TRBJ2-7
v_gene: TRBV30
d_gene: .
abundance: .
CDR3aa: CAWSWDKDYEQYF
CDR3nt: TGTGCCTGGAGTTGGGACAAAGACTACGAGCAGTACTTC

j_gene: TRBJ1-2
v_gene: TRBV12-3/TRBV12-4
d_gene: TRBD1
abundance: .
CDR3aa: CASRGNVIGQGNYGYTF
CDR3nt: TGTGCCAGCAGGGGGAACGTCATCGGACAGGGGAACTATGGCTACACCTTC

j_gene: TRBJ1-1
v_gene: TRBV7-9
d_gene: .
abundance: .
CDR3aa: CASSLGPGPEDEEAFF
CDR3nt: TGTGCCAGCAGCTTAGGCCCAGGGCCCGAAGATGAAGAAGCTTTCTTT

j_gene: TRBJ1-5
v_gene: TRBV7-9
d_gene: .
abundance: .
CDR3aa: CATKVGNQPQHF
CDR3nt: TGTGCCACCAAAGTCGGCAATCAGCCCCAGCATTTT

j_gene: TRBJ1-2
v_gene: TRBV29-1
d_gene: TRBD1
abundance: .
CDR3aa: CSVLGQGIYGYTF
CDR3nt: TGCAGCGTTTTAGGACAGGGAATCTATGGCTACACCTTC

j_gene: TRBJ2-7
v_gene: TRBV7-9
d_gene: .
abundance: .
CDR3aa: CASSLVTAGYEQYF
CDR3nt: TGTGCCAGCAGCTTAGTCACAGCCGGGTACGAGCAGTACTTC

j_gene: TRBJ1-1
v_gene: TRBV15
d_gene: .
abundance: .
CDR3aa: CATSLSWPEDTEAFF
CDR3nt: TGTGCCACCAGCCTCTCTTGGCCGGAGGACACTGAAGCTTTCTTT

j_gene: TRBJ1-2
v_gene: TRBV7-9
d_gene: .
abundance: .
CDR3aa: CASSSRDRFGGYTF
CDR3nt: TGTGCCAGCAGTTCCAGAGACAGGTTCGGTGGCTACACCTTC

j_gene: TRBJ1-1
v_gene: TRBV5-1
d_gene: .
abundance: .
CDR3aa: CASSGLQGLNTEAFF
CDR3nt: TGCGCCAGCAGCGGGTTACAGGGTTTGAACACTGAAGCTTTCTTT

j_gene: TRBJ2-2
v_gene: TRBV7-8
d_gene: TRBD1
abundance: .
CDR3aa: CASSRPRDRVLANTGELFF
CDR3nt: TGTGCCAGCAGCCGACCGAGGGACAGGGTATTAGCGAACACCGGGGAGCTGTTTTTT

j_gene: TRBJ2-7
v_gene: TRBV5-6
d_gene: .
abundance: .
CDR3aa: CASSSGWGRYEQYF
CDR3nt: TGTGCCAGCAGCTCGGGGTGGGGTCGCTACGAGCAGTACTTC

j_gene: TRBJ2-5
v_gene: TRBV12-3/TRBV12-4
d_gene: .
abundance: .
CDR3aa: CASSFGYQETQYF
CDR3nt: TGTGCCAGCAGTTTTGGGTACCAAGAGACCCAGTACTTC

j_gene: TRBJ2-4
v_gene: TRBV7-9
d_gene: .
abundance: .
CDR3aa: CASSSDTIKNIQYF
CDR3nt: TGTGCCAGCAGCTCAGACACCATCAAAAACATTCAGTACTTC

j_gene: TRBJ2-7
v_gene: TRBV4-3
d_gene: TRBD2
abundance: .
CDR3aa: CASSQREGVLYEQYF
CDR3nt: TGCGCCAGCAGCCAACGGGAGGGGGTCCTCTACGAGCAGTACTTC

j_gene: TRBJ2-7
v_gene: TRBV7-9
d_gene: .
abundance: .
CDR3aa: CASSLSQGLAYEQYF
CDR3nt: TGTGCCAGCAGCTTAAGTCAGGGGTTAGCCTACGAGCAGTACTTC

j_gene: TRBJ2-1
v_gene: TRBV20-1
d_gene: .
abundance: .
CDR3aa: CSVDPLESKTDGEQFF
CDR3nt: TGCAGTGTAGATCCTCTTGAGAGCAAAACCGATGGTGAGCAGTTCTTC

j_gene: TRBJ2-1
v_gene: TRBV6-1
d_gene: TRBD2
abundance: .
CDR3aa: CASNEEASGVNEQFF
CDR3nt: TGTGCCAGCAACGAGGAGGCTAGCGGGGTCAATGAGCAGTTCTTC

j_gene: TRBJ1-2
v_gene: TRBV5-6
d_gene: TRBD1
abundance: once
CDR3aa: CASSFSGQGLYGYTF
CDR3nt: TGTGCCAGCAGCTTCTCGGGACAGGGACTCTATGGCTACACCTTC

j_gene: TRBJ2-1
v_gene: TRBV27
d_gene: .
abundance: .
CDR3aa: CASSPLIITVNEQFF
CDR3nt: TGTGCCAGCAGCCCCCTTATTATCACAGTCAATGAGCAGTTCTTC

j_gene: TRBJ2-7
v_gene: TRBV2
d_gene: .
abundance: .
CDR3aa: CASRGTSYEQYF
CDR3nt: TGTGCCAGCAGGGGGACCTCCTACGAGCAGTACTTC

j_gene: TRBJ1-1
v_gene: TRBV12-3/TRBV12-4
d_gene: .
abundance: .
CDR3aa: CASTIGARPFF
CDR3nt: TGTGCCAGCACGATCGGGGCGCGTCCTTTCTTT

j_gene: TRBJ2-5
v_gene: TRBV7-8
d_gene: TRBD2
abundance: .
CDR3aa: CASSQASGGEETQYF
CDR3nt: TGTGCCAGCAGCCAAGCTAGCGGGGGGGAAGAGACCCAGTACTTC

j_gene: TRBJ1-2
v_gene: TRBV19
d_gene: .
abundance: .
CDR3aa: CASSMDSPNYGYTF
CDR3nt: TGTGCCAGTAGTATGGACAGTCCTAACTATGGCTACACCTTC

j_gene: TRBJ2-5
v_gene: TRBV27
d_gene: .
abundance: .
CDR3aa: CASRDGTARGTQYF
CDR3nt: TGTGCCAGCAGGGATGGGACGGCACGGGGGACCCAGTACTTC

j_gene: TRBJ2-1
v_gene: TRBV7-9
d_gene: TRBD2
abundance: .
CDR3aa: CASSLGSSGDNEQFF
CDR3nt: TGTGCCAGCAGCTTAGGAAGTAGCGGGGACAATGAGCAGTTCTTC

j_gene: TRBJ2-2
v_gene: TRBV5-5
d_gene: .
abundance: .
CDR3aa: CASSLEGLTGELFF
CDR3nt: TGTGCCAGCAGCTTGGAGGGACTTACCGGGGAGCTGTTTTTT

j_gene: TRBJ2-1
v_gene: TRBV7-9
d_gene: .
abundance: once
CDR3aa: CASSLETSSYNEQFF
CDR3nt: TGTGCCAGCAGCTTAGAAACTAGCTCCTACAATGAGCAGTTCTTC

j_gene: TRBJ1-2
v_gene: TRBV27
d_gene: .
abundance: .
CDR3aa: CASSPDSVGGYTF
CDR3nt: TGTGCCAGCAGTCCCGACAGTGTTGGTGGCTACACCTTC

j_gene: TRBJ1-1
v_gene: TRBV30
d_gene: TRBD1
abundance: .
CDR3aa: CAWSGQGRWTEAFF
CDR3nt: TGTGCCTGGAGTGGACAGGGCAGGTGGACTGAAGCTTTCTTT

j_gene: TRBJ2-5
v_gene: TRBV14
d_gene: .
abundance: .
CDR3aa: CASSRYETSWETQYF
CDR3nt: TGTGCCAGCAGCCGATATGAGACAAGCTGGGAGACCCAGTACTTC

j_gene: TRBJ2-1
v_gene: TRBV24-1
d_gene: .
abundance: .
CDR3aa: CATSHPSEVEQFF
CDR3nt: TGTGCCACCAGTCACCCTTCGGAGGTTGAGCAGTTCTTC

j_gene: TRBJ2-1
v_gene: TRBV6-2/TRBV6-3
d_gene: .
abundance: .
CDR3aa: CASSVGVGTDEQFF
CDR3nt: TGTGCCAGCAGTGTTGGAGTGGGGACGGACGAGCAGTTCTTC

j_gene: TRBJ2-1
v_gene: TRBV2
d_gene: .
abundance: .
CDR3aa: CASRKTVNNEQFF
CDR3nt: TGTGCCAGCAGGAAGACAGTAAACAATGAGCAGTTCTTC